The present TCR beta chain was sequenced within a study of early T cells in non-severe SARS-CoV-2 infection. The overall study: With bulk RNA from unsorted whole blood as input, sequencing yielded unpaired chains.

TCRdb re-called the 5' RACE reads through MiXCR, storing one row per CDR3 protein. The sample lists about 64,000 distinct CDR3 sequences, roughly 18% occurring once. The sequences come from whole blood, collected at baseline. The sequence came from an adult who was a healthcare worker with PCR-confirmed SARS-CoV-2 infection or an uninfected control (not recorded which).

CDR3: CASSLLANTGELFF. The CDR3 DNA sequence: TGTGCCAGCAGTTTACTAGCGAACACCGGGGAGCTGTTTTTT. The chain carries TRBV11-2 and TRBJ2-2; maybe TRBD2 (5 bases). The CDR3 extends over 14 amino acids. The germline V gene encodes CDR1 SGHAT and CDR2 FQNNGV. The germline V and J ends were trimmed by 6 bases and 0 bases, with 8 bases remaining between them.